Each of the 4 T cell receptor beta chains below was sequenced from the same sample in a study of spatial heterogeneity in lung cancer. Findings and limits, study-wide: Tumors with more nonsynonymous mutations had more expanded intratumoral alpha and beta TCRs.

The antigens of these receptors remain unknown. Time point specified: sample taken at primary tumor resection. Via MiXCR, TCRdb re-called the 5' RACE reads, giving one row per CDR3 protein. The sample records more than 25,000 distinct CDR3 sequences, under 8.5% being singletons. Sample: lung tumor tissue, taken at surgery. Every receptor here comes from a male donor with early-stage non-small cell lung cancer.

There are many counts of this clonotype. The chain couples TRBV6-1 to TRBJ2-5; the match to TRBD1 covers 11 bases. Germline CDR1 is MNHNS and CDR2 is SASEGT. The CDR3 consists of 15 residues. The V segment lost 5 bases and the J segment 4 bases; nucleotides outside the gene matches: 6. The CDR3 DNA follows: TGTGCCAGCAGTTTATGGGACAGGGGGGGAGAGACCCAGTACTTC. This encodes CASSLWDRGGETQYF.

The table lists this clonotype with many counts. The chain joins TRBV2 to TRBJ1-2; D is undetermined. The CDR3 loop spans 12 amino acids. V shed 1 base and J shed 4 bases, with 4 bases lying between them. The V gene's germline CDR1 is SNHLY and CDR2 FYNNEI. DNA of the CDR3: TGTGCCAGCAGTGAAGACAGCTATGGCTACACCTTC. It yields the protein CASSEDSYGYTF.

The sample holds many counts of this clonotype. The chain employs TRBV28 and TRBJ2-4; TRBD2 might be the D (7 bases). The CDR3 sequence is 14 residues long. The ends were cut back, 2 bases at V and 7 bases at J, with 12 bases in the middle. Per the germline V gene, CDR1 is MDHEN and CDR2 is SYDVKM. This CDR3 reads CASSLRGGGNIQYF. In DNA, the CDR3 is TGTGCCAGCAGTTTAAGGGGAGGGGGGAACATTCAGTACTTC.

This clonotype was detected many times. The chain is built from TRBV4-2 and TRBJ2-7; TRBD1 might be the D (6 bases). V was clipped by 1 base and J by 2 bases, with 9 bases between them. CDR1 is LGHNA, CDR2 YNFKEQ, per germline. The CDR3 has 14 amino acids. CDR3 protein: CASSQGRDTYEQYF. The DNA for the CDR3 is TGTGCCAGCAGCCAAGGCAGGGACACCTACGAGCAGTACTTC.